This record concerns one T cell receptor (beta chain) sequence. The CDR3 sequence is 12 residues long. The germline CDR1 and CDR2 sequences are SNHLY and FYNNEI. With 8 bases removed from V and 1 base from J, the gap between germline ends came to 9 bases. 60 Vbeta and 13 Jbeta primers were used in PCR. TCRdb keeps only in-frame clones here, not all; method: immunoSEQ multiplex PCR. The sample has roughly 60,000 clones, 75% to 85% seen once. The data are from a study of cytomegalovirus exposure and HLA in healthy donors. The specimen sequenced was PBMCs. This chain links TRBV2 with TRBJ2-7; tentative D call: TRBD1 (6 bases). This receptor was obtained from a female donor in good health and CMV-seronegative. Here the CDR3 DNA reads TGTGCCAGCCGGGACATTTCCTACGAGCAGTACTTC. Translated: CASRDISYEQYF.